This T cell receptor beta chain was observed in a study of Ad26.COV2.S vaccination and SARS-CoV-2 variants (TCRdb year 2021). At the level of the whole study: Donors in the vaccine arm were drawn from COV1001, a multicentre, randomized, double-blind, placebo-controlled phase I-IIa trial testing Ad26.COV2.S in healthy adults. A total of some 30 samples were included in the TCR-sequenced set, comprising 19 Ad26.COV2.S vaccine recipients, 5 placebo recipients and 8 SARS-CoV-2 convalescent individuals. Throughout the experiments and outcome assessment, investigators stayed blinded to trial group allocation. Dosing of Ad26.COV2.S was intramuscular, at either 5x10^10 or 1x10^11 viral particles, delivered as one shot or as two shots spaced 56 days apart. Trial participants were randomized into five groups of five: low-dose or high-dose Ad26.COV2.S given once or twice, or placebo on both occasions. TCRbeta repertoire sequencing served as the tool for gauging how specific and how broad the SARS-CoV-2-reactive T cell receptors were following Ad26.COV2.S vaccination. What the research found in general, with its limitations: The study was not powered to compare responses between vaccine doses or regimens. Compared with placebo recipients, Ad26.COV2.S recipients showed higher spike-specific TCR breadth (P = 0.0014). After vaccination, substantial breadth of spike-specific CD8+ and CD4+ T cell responses was reported. According to the authors, total T cell responses may have been underestimated by the TCR breadth and depth analyses. Non-spike TCR breadth was comparable between vaccine and placebo recipients, consistent with the vaccine containing only spike.

The immunoSEQ Assay was used to sequence TCRbeta CDR3 regions. After extraction, genomic DNA underwent amplification by bias-controlled multiplex PCR, followed by high-throughput sequencing. The original pipeline was this. Collapsing and filtering of sequences were performed to quantify the absolute abundance of each unique TCRbeta CDR3 region. T cell fraction was estimated by normalizing TCRbeta template counts to usable DNA, with usable DNA measured through amplification of reference genes found in all nucleated cells. Repertoire TCRs were annotated as SARS-CoV-2-specific by exact matching of V gene, CDR3 amino acid sequence and J gene to a known reactive TCR set. The reference SARS-CoV-2 TCR set came from MIRA and was filtered for enrichment in COVID-19-positive ImmuneCODE repertoires, removing public or cross-reactive TCRs. Using the MIRA antigens, annotated TCRs were further analysed by specific ORF or by position within an ORF. Breadth was defined as the number of annotated unique rearrangements divided by the total number of unique productive rearrangements, and depth was defined as the summed frequency of the annotated unique rearrangements. Group comparisons of TCR breadth used two-sided Wilcoxon rank-sum tests. In TCRdb, the immuneACCESS table is reduced to in-frame sequences with V and J assigned. These tables do not hold every clone; where another copy was compared, an unresolved V gene accounts for under half, and the others remain unexplained. D and trimming come from the DNA, and the V and J calls and clone size come from that table. The sample yields about 480,000 clones; around 85% were counted once. The top ten hold about 13% of the sample.

Interpreted using the paper, the treatment or condition label stands for: about 20 received Ad26.COV2.S at low or high dose, single or two shots; 5 received placebo; per-sample allocation not given. For vaccine and placebo recipients, repertoires were sequenced using samples collected on day 63 after the first injection. Cohort 1b enrolled roughly 25 adults aged 18-55 years at a single site in Boston, USA, between 29 July and 7 August 2020. As a vaccine, Ad26.COV2.S was a replication-incompetent adenovirus type 26 vector that expressed a prefusion-stabilized SARS-CoV-2 spike protein derived from the original Wuhan strain. V lost 6 bases and J lost 7 bases, and the count of bases not matched to a germline gene is 7. The germline V gene encodes CDR1 MNHEY and CDR2 SMNVEV (reference sequence). The CDR3 sequence holds 14 residues, the cysteine and phenylalanine included. The kept DNA is CDR3 alone, 42 bases in frame from the first base.

Comments on this clone: Which antigen it targets is not known. Within one base of it there is no much larger clone, and no base qualities were kept.

The rearrangement joined TRBV27 to TRBJ1-1; TRBD1 lines up with 11 middle nucleotides. Source: peripheral blood, taken in a trial of Ad26.COV2.S vaccine versus placebo. The TCR sequence derives from a person between 18 and 59 years old who received the Ad26.COV2.S COVID-19 vaccine or a placebo. CDR3 reads: CASRAGTGGGEAFF. The sequence in DNA is TGTGCCAGCAGGGCCGGGACAGGGGGGGGTGAAGCTTTCTTT.